This T cell receptor beta chain appears in the sequencing data of a study of T cells expressing NK-cell markers. Germline V gene lookup returns CDR1 SGHTA and CDR2 FQGNSA. The CDR3 runs to 15 residues. TCRdb re-called the 5' RACE reads and catalogs CDR3 proteins one per entry, DNA excluded. This sample's table has more than 250,000 distinct CDR3 sequences. Sequencing input: blood T cells: a sorted CD56 or NKG2C T cell subset, CD4+ or CD8+ T cells, or bulk PBMC T cells (not recorded which). The chain employs TRBV7-2 and TRBJ2-3. The sequence was obtained from a man younger than 35 in good health. CDR3 sequence reads: CASSLAPGGTDTQYF.